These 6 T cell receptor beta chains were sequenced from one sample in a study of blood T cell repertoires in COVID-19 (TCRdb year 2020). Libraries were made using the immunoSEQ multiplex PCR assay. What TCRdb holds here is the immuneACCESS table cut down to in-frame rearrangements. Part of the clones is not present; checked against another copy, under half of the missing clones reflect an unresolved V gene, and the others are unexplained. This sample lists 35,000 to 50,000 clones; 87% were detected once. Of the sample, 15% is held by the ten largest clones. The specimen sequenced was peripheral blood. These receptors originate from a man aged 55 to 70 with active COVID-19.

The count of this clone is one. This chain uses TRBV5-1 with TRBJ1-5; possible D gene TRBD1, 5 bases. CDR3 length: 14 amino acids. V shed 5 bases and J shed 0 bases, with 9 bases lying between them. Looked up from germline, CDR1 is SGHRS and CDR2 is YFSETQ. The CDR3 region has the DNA TGCGCCAGCAGGCCGGGGGATAGCAATCAGCCCCAGCATTTT. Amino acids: CASRPGDSNQPQHF.

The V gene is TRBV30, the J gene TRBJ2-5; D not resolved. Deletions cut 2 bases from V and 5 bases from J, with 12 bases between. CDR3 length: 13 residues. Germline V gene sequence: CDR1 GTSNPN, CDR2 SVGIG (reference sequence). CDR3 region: CAWSRLFGETQYF. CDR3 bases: TGTGCCTGGAGTCGCCTTTTCGGGGAGACCCAGTACTTC.

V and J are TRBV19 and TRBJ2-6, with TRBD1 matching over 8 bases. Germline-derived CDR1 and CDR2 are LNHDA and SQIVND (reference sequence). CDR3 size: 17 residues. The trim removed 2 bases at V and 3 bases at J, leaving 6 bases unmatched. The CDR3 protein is CASSIRTGTGGANVLTF. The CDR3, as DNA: TGTGCCAGTAGTATAAGGACAGGGACCGGTGGGGCCAACGTCCTGACTTTC.

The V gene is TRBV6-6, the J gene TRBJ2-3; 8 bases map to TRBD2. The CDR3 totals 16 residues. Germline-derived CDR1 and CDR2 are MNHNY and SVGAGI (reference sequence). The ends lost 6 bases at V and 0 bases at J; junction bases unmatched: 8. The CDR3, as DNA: TGTGCCAGCAGGCCGATAGCGGGGAGAAGCACAGATACGCAGTATTTT. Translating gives CASRPIAGRSTDTQYF.

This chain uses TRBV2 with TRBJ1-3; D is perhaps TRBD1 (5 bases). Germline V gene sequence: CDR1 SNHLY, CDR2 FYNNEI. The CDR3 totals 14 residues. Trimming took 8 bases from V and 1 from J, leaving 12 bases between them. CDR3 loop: CASSGIQSGNTIYF. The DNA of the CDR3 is TGTGCCAGCTCAGGGATCCAGTCTGGAAACACCATATATTTT.

The DNA of the CDR3 is TGCGCCAGCAGCCAAGGGGCAACTAGCGGCTACCAAGAGACCCAGTACTTC. It is translated as CASSQGATSGYQETQYF. V is TRBV4-1 and J is TRBJ2-5; 8 nucleotides match TRBD2. The CDR3 extends over 17 amino acids. J gave up 0 bases and V 1 base, and 7 bases lay outside the gene matches. Per germline, CDR1 MGHRA and CDR2 YSYEKL.